This entry is about one T cell receptor beta chain. Under the authors' procedure: Nucleated cell number was recorded as an estimate derived from reference gene primer amplification. Assay: immunoSEQ multiplex PCR; the TCRdb copy retains only in-frame clones and omits some. The V and J calls and clone size are taken from that table; D and trimming were inferred from the DNA. The sample yields about 80,000 clones, around 76% seen once. The data originate from a study of blood T cell repertoires in COVID-19. This CDR3 contains 17 residues. The V gene's germline CDR1 is MGHDK and CDR2 SYGVNS. V lost 2 bases and J lost 7; bases outside the gene matches: 13.

The TCR comes from an older man with active or convalescent COVID-19. The sample was peripheral blood. The chain combines TRBV25-1 with TRBJ2-1, with TRBD1 identical over 8 bases. CDR3 DNA: TGTGCCAGCAGTGAAGTCGGTGCGGGACAGGTGGGGAATGAGCAGTTCTTC. This encodes CASSEVGAGQVGNEQFF. Full variable domain (missing parts from reference TRBV25-1 and TRBJ2-1): EADIYQTPRYLVIGTGKKITLECSQTMGHDKMYWYQQDPGMELHLIHYSYGVNSTEKGDLSSESTVSRIRTEHFPLTLESARPSHTSQYLCASSEVGAGQVGNEQFFGPGTRLTVL.